This entry is about one T cell receptor beta chain. Antigen unknown. The table came from immunoSEQ multiplex PCR; TCRdb's copy has only in-frame clones and leaves some out. Of 55,000 to 65,000 clones listed, roughly 80% are singletons. The data were obtained in a study of OX40 agonist ivuxolimab in advanced cancers. Study-wide results and caveats: Low normalized T-cell clonal expansion also characterized some of the nonresponders.

From germline, CDR1 is SGDLS and CDR2 YYNGEE. There are 17 residues in the CDR3. Losses at the gene ends were 4 bases for V and 0 bases for J; bases not matched to a gene: 10. The sequence came from an adult with an advanced solid tumor such as melanoma, head and neck, liver or kidney cancer. Here the sequenced sample was CD4+ or CD8+ T cells sorted from blood, taken in a trial of the OX40 agonist ivuxolimab. This chain joins TRBV9 and TRBJ1-3, with TRBD1 matching 7 bases. The CDR3 DNA reads as TGTGCCAGCAGCCGTAGTGGCAGGGGGGACTCTGGAAACACCATATATTTT. Encoded protein: CASSRSGRGDSGNTIYF.